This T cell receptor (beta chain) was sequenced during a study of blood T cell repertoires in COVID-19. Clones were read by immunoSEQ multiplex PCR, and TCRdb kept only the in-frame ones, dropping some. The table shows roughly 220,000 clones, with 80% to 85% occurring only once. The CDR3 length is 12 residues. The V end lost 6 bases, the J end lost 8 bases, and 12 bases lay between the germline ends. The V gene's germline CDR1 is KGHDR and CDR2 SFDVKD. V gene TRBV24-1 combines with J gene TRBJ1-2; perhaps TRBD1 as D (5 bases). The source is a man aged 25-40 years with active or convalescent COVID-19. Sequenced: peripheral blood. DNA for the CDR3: TGTGCCACCAGTTCTGGGGCTGGCGGCTACACCTTC. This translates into CATSSGAGGYTF.